The present TCR beta chain was sequenced within a study of T cells in Graves' hyperthyroidism and ophthalmopathy. Turning to the study itself: Upon initial diagnosis and before any treatment, peripheral blood was collected.

Authors of the study amplified TCR beta CDR3 regions from RNA transcripts. Primed by the HTBI set, a first-round RT-PCR was run on the TCR CDR3. Each CDR3 protein gets one entry after TCRdb re-called the multiplex PCR reads with MiXCR. The sample yields some 510,000 distinct CDR3 sequences, 20% to 25% seen once. With 4 bases clipped from V and 4 bases from J, the junction kept 7 bases outside the gene matches. This CDR3 has 15 amino acids. From germline, CDR1 is MNHNS and CDR2 SASEGT. This clonotype was recorded a few times. The chain has TRBV6-1 and TRBJ2-5, with 9 bases that match TRBD1. The TCR sequence derives from a young man with Graves' hyperthyroidism. Sequences were obtained from blood. The CDR3 region is CASSGETGQGETQYF. In nucleotides, the CDR3 is TGTGCCAGCAGTGGGGAGACGGGACAGGGAGAGACCCAGTACTTC.